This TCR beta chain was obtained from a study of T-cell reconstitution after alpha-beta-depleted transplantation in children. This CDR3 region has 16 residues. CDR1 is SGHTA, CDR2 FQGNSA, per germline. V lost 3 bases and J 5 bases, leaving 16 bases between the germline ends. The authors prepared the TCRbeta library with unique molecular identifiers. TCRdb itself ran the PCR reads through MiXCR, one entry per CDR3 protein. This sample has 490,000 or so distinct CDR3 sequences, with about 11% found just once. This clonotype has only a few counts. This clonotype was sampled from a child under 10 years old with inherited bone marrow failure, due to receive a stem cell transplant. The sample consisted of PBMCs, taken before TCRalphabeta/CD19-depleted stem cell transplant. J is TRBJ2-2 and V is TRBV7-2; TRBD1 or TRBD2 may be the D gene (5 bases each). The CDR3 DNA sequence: TGTGCCAGCAGCTTGGCACCGGGATGGGGGACCGGGGAGCTGTTTTTT. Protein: CASSLAPGWGTGELFF.